The TCR beta chain under discussion was sequenced for a study of T cell repertoires in cytomegalovirus infection. This clonotype appeared a few times. Germline V gene lookup returns CDR1 MNHEY and CDR2 SVGEGT. CDR3 length equals 15 residues. Germline trimming cut 5 bases from V and 3 bases from J; bases unmatched to any gene: 10. TCRdb passed the reads through MiXCR, listing each CDR3 protein once. The sample has a few hundred thousand distinct CDR3 sequences; roughly an eighth are singletons. The sequence derives from a human donor in good health (CMV status not recorded). Some clones in this sample may be carry-over from other donors' samples. The chain uses TRBV6-2 or TRBV6-3 and TRBJ2-7, with TRBD1 matching 7 bases. The sample consisted of PBMCs. CDR3 bases: TGTGCCAGCAGTCAAGAGGGGGCAAGGTTCTACGAGCAGTACTTC. Protein product: CASSQEGARFYEQYF.